A single sample gave rise to the 2 T cell receptor beta chains below, sequenced in a study of blood T cell repertoires in COVID-19 (dated by TCRdb to about 2020). To prepare the library, the immunoSEQ multiplex PCR assay was applied. This is the immuneACCESS table as TCRdb keeps it, with only in-frame sequences that have V and J called. A part of the clones is gone; compared with another copy, unresolved V genes explain less than half, and the rest is unexplained. The sample table contains approximately 210,000 clones; only one count was recorded for about 87% of them. The ten largest clones represent about 1.8% of the sample. The material sequenced was peripheral blood. Receptor source: a man aged 70-80 years with acute or convalescent COVID-19.

V and J are TRBV20-1 and TRBJ1-5; a possible D gene is TRBD1 (5 bases). CDR1 is DFQATT and CDR2 is SNEGSKA in the germline V gene (reference sequence). The CDR3 loop spans 14 amino acids. V was pared by 3 bases and J by 7 bases, with 16 bases between. In DNA, the CDR3 is TGCAGTGCTAGTAAGGGGACTGCGGGGCAGCCCCAGCATTTT. This translates into CSASKGTAGQPQHF.

V and J are TRBV1 and TRBJ2-7; whether TRBD1, the table's D call, matches the DNA was not checked. TRBV1 constitutes a pseudogene. CDR3 length equals 16 residues. CDR3 region: CTSSQVDPTGYCEQYF. DNA for the CDR3: TGCACCAGCAGCCAAGTGGACCCGACAGGGTACTGTGAGCAGTACTTC.